These 9 T cell receptor beta chains originate from one sample sequenced in a study of neurological immune-mediated disorders. TCRdb processed the 5' RACE reads anew with MiXCR; each CDR3 protein has one entry. Of about 74,000 distinct CDR3 sequences listed, 5.2% are singletons. The sample consisted of PBMCs. The receptors were sampled from a man aged 18 to 29 with multiple sclerosis.

There are many counts of this clonotype. The V and J genes are TRBV9 and TRBJ2-6, with D possibly TRBD2 on 5 matching bases. In germline, CDR1 is SGDLS, CDR2 YYNGEE. Between the trimmed V and J ends, which lost 2 bases and 1 base, there was a span of 13 bases. The CDR3 loop spans 17 amino acids. CDR3 residues: CASSVTGSLSGANVLTF. The CDR3 DNA is TGTGCCAGCAGCGTCACGGGAAGCTTGTCTGGGGCCAACGTCCTGACTTTC. The variable domain in full, with the rest retrieved from reference TRBV9 and TRBJ2-6, is DSGVTQTPKHLITATGQRVTLRCSPRSGDLSVYWYQQSLDQGLQFLIQYYNGEERAKGNILERFSAQQFPDLHSELNLSSLELGDSALYFCASSVTGSLSGANVLTFGAGSRLTVL.

The rearrangement uses TRBV5-1 and TRBJ2-7, with 8 bases lining up with TRBD2. CDR1 is SGHRS, CDR2 YFSETQ, per germline. V gave up 2 bases and J gave up 6 bases; unmatched junction bases: 4. The length of the CDR3 is 13 residues. The chain's CDR3 is CASSFTGTSEQYF. The DNA of the CDR3 is TGCGCCAGCAGCTTTACCGGGACTAGCGAGCAGTACTTC.

This clonotype has a count of ten or more. This chain connects TRBV10-3 to TRBJ1-2; the match to TRBD1 covers 8 bases. With V trimmed by 9 bases and J by 3 bases, 12 bases remained unmatched. Per the germline V gene, CDR1 is ENHRY and CDR2 is SYGVKD. The CDR3 is made up of 15 amino acids. The CDR3 spells CAIRAEDRGDYGYTF. CDR3 nucleotide sequence: TGTGCCATTAGGGCGGAAGACAGGGGCGACTATGGCTACACCTTC.

As DNA, the CDR3 is TGTGCCAGCAGTTACAGATCTTACGAGCAGTACTTC. It translates to CASSYRSYEQYF. The genes are TRBV6-2 or TRBV6-3 and TRBJ2-7; D ambiguous. Trimming left V 2 bases short and J 4 bases short, with 6 bases between. CDR3 size: 12 residues. The germline V gene encodes CDR1 MNHEY and CDR2 SVGEGT.

With regard to this clonotype: Since a much larger clone is just one base distant, this may be a read error. The gene calls are TRBV12-3 or TRBV12-4 and TRBJ2-7; 7 positions agree with TRBD2. The CDR3 is made up of 14 amino acids. The DNA of the CDR3 is TGTGCCAGAAGTTGGGGAGGGAGAGGCAACGAGCAGTACTTC. As protein: CARSWGGRGNEQYF.

The table lists this clonotype with many counts. The chain employs TRBV5-6 and TRBJ2-7; TRBD1 matches 7 bases. V was pared by 2 bases and J by 2 bases, with 7 bases of the junction left unmatched. The germline gives CDR1 SGHDT, CDR2 YYEEEE. The CDR3 runs to 15 residues. The CDR3 spells CASSFGGQWTYEQYF. Written as DNA, the CDR3 is TGTGCCAGCAGCTTTGGGGGACAGTGGACCTACGAGCAGTACTTC.

At least ten counts were recorded for this clonotype. The chain combines TRBV5-1 with TRBJ2-1, with D perhaps TRBD1 (5 bases). The CDR3 has 13 residues. Germline V gives CDR1 SGHRS, CDR2 YFSETQ. Trimming cost V 7 bases and J 5 bases, with 13 bases left between them. The chain's CDR3 is CASGQGSNNEQFF. The CDR3 DNA sequence: TGCGCCAGCGGGCAGGGAAGTAACAATGAGCAGTTCTTC.

This clonotype was picked up many times. V is TRBV12-3 or TRBV12-4 and J is TRBJ2-3; unclear D gene. Trimming took off 3 bases at V and 6 bases at J, with 10 bases between the two ends. The CDR3 totals 13 residues. In nucleotides, the CDR3 is TGTGCCAGCAGTTTGACCCGATGGGATACGCAGTATTTT. This encodes CASSLTRWDTQYF.

On this clonotype itself: The germline gene is not matched at one end of the junction; a read error may be the cause. This chain joins TRBV5-1 and TRBJ1-6; 7 positions agree with TRBD1. CDR1 and CDR2 from the germline V gene are SGHRS and YFSETQ. The length of the CDR3 is 14 residues. CDR3 nucleotides: TGCGCCAGCAGCTTGGACAGGGGCGGTTCACCCCTCAACTTT. Its protein product is CASSLDRGGSPLNF.